This T cell receptor (beta chain) was sequenced for a study of vaccination and CD4 T cells after COVID-19. Study summary: Sampling post-COVID took place a median around 100 days after diagnosis (range 35 to 161). After vaccination, a few convalescent patients were sampled at day 14 and at days 161 to 241. Overlapping peptides covering the spike proteins of SARS-CoV-2, HCoV-NL63, HCoV-OC43 and HCoV-229E were added to stimulate cells. Findings and caveats of the study: The study found median SARS-CoV-2-reactive clonotypes rising from roughly 22 to 38, not significantly.

Oncomine TCR Beta short-read sequencing was applied to DNA from cultured CD4+ T cells. TCRdb recomputed calls from the PCR reads with MiXCR, one row per CDR3 protein. Of roughly 15,000 distinct CDR3 sequences in the sample, 45% to 65% are singletons; the top ten hold around a sixth. As regards this clonotype: As yet, its antigen is unknown.

CDR1 is SGHTA, CDR2 FQGNSA, per germline. V was clipped by 4 bases and J by 1 base, with 13 bases between them. CDR3 length equals 15 residues. Noted time point: late sampling 161 to 241 days after vaccination in a few convalescent patients. Treatment reported: roughly ten-day PBMC culture with coronavirus spike peptide pools or control peptides (ViraFEST assay). This clonotype originated in a human donor who had recovered from COVID-19. The sequences come from CD4+ T cells from blood, cultured in vitro, collected about 7 months after SARS-CoV-2 vaccination. This chain links TRBV7-2 with TRBJ1-2; D gene uncertain. The CDR3: CASSSSGDLNYGYTF. The DNA of the CDR3 is TGTGCCAGCAGCTCATCCGGAGATCTTAACTATGGCTACACCTTC. The variable domain in full, with the rest retrieved from reference TRBV7-2 and TRBJ1-2, is GAGVSQSPSNKVTEKGKDVELRCDPISGHTALYWYRQSLGQGLEFLIYFQGNSAPDKSGLPSDRFSAERTGGSVSTLTIQRTQQEDSAVYLCASSSSGDLNYGYTFGSGTRLTVV.